One and the same sample provided the 24 T cell receptor beta chains below, sequenced in a study of tumor-infiltrating lymphocytes in primary liver carcinoma. A primer matching the constant region was used to make TCR beta cDNA from 450 to 500 ng of total RNA. Libraries for TCR beta were built through three nested multiplex PCR rounds, which together made up a slightly modified ARM-PCR procedure. Both of the initial two PCR rounds ran for nine to eleven cycles and employed TRBV1-TRBV30 forward primers alongside a C-beta reverse primer. TCRdb re-called the multiplex PCR reads with MiXCR, one entry per CDR3 protein. Among 150,000 to 200,000 distinct CDR3 sequences listed, less than 75% were seen once. Germline DNA was also extracted, with blood RNA taken from unsorted whole blood. The specimen sequenced was peripheral blood. The origin of the receptors is a woman between 55 and 75 years old with primary liver carcinoma and hepatitis B virus infection.

The chain uses TRBV11-2 and TRBJ2-1; 7 nucleotides match TRBD1. V dropped 5 bases and J dropped 9; count of bases not matched to a gene: 22. The CDR3 contains 18 residues. Germline V gives CDR1 SGHAT, CDR2 FQNNGV. This chain's CDR3 is CASSHEDRKGWEHIEQFF. The CDR3, as DNA: TGTGCCAGCAGCCACGAGGACAGGAAGGGATGGGAACACATTGAGCAGTTCTTC.

The chain uses TRBV6-5 and TRBJ1-5, with 9 bases lining up with TRBD1. This CDR3 is 18 amino acids long. V was pared by 10 bases and J by 2 bases, with 18 bases of the junction left unmatched. The germline V gene has CDR1 MNHEY and CDR2 SVGAGI. CDR3 coding DNA: TGTGCCAATAAAAAAGAAGCCGGGACAGGGTTTGGCAATCAGCCCCAGCATTTT. Residues: CANKKEAGTGFGNQPQHF.

The V gene is TRBV6-1, the J gene TRBJ1-6; TRBD1 matches 8 bases. Germline CDR1 MNHNS, CDR2 SASEGT. The CDR3 sequence is 15 residues long. Losses at the gene ends were 5 bases for V and 12 bases for J; bases not matched to a gene: 12. As DNA, the CDR3 is TGTGCCAGCAGTCCCGGACAGGGAAGTTATTTACCCCTCCACTTT. Translation: CASSPGQGSYLPLHF.

To note about this clonotype: A read error is possible here, since a much larger clone lies one base away. The chain carries TRBV5-6 and TRBJ2-4, with 7 nucleotides matching TRBD1. This CDR3 comprises 17 residues. From germline, CDR1 is SGHDT and CDR2 YYEEEE. The CDR3 DNA follows: TGTGCCAGCAGCTTGGTGGGGCTCCGGGACAGCAAAGACATTCAGTACTTC. Translated, it gives CASSLVGLRDSKDIQYF.

V usage is TRBV11-2 and J usage is TRBJ2-3, with D perhaps matching TRBD2 (6 bases). V dropped 7 bases and J dropped 5 bases, with 19 bases sitting between them. Germline CDR1 is SGHAT and CDR2 is FQNNGV. This CDR3 comprises 15 residues. CDR3 sequence: CASNSLRESLDTQYF. CDR3 nucleotide sequence: TGTGCCAGCAACTCGCTCCGGGAGAGCCTAGATACGCAGTATTTT.

The chain carries TRBV10-3 and TRBJ1-5; unclear D gene. V was clipped by 0 bases and J by 4 bases, with 4 bases between them. The germline CDR1 and CDR2 sequences are ENHRY and SYGVKD. The CDR3 has 13 residues. The CDR3 DNA is TGTGCCATCAGTGAGTCGGTGAATCAGCCCCAGCATTTT. It translates to CAISESVNQPQHF.

Worth noting for this clonotype: A much larger clone differs by one base, so this may be a read error. The chain uses TRBV12-3 or TRBV12-4 and TRBJ2-1; 9 bases fit TRBD2. The CDR3 extends over 15 amino acids. For the CDR3, the DNA is TGTGGCAGCAGTGCTCCCGGTAGCGGGAGTGGTAAGCAGTTCTTC. It translates to CGSSAPGSGSGKQFF.

Note on this clonotype: The germline gene is not matched at one end of the junction; a read error may be the cause. This chain links TRBV10-2 with TRBJ1-5, with 8 nucleotides matching TRBD1. The germline CDR1 and CDR2 sequences are WSHSY and SAAADI. CDR3 size: 13 residues. This CDR3 reads CACRGQGGQPQHF. In DNA, the CDR3 is TGCGCCTGCAGAGGACAGGGTGGTCAGCCCCAGCATTTT.

In regard to this clonotype: This could be a read error, since a much larger clone is one nucleotide away. V and J are TRBV6-1 and TRBJ2-1, with D unclear. This CDR3 comprises 13 residues. Germline V gene lookup returns CDR1 MNHNS and CDR2 SASEGT. CDR3 protein: CASSEWSLNGQFF. Here the CDR3 DNA reads TGTGCCAGCAGTGAGTGGTCTCTCAATGGGCAGTTCTTC.

V usage is TRBV11-2 and J usage is TRBJ2-3; unclear D gene. CDR3 length: 13 amino acids. The germline gives CDR1 SGHAT, CDR2 FQNNGV. V lost 3 bases, J lost 4 bases, and 8 bases lay in between. This CDR3 is CASSFTISDTQYF. As DNA, the CDR3 is TGTGCCAGCAGCTTCACTATATCAGATACGCAGTATTTT. Based on the CDR3 plus reference TRBV11-2 and TRBJ2-3, the full variable domain is EAGVAQSPRYKIIEKRQSVAFWCNPISGHATLYWYQQILGQGPKLLIQFQNNGVVDDSQLPKDRFSAERLKGVDSTLKIQPAKLEDSAVYLCASSFTISDTQYFGPGTRLTVL.

This clonotype was detected only a few times. The chain combines TRBV4-2 with TRBJ1-1; the match to TRBD1 covers 8 bases. The CDR3 is 14 amino acids. Losses at the gene ends were 0 bases for V and 6 bases for J; bases not matched to a gene: 3. The germline V gene encodes CDR1 LGHNA and CDR2 YNFKEQ. CDR3 residues: CASSQDGQGPEAFF. For the CDR3, the DNA is TGTGCCAGCAGCCAAGACGGACAGGGACCTGAAGCTTTCTTT.

A note on this clonotype: One base away lies a much larger clone, so this may be a sequencing read error. Without the conserved terminal phenylalanine or tryptophan, this CDR3 likely stems from a read error. The J gene is TRBJ2-5, the V gene TRBV6-6; tentatively, D is TRBD1 or TRBD2 (5 bases each). There are 11 residues in the CDR3. Germline values: CDR1 MNHNY, CDR2 SVGAGI (reference sequence). Trimming cost V 5 bases and J 7 bases, with 8 bases left between them. The CDR3 DNA reads as TGTGCCAGCAGTCCGAGGGGGACCCAGTACTCC. Amino acids: CASSPRGTQYS.

A note on this clonotype: A much larger clone differs from this one at a single base, so this may be a read error. The chain carries TRBV20-1 and TRBJ1-6, with D hard to call. Germline CDR1 is DFQATT and CDR2 is SNEGSKA (reference sequence). CDR3 length: 13 amino acids. The CDR3 sequence: CSASLSPYSPFHF. The DNA for the CDR3 is TGCAGTGCTAGTCTATCCCCTTATTCACCCTTCCACTTT.

About this clonotype itself: One junction end disagrees with the germline gene, perhaps due to a read error. This rearrangement joins TRBV4-3 to TRBJ2-1; the D is unclear. Germline CDR1 and CDR2: LGHNA and YSLEER. The length of the CDR3 is 14 residues. This CDR3 reads CASSQESQHNEQFF. DNA of the CDR3: TGCGCCAGCAGCCAAGAGTCGCAGCACAATGAACAGTTCTTC.

This clonotype has a single count. A much larger clone lies a single base off, so this may be a read error. The J gene is TRBJ2-7, the V gene TRBV28, with TRBD2 matching over 11 bases. The CDR3 has 15 residues. Germline V CDR1 and CDR2: MDHEN, SYDVKM. V was pared by 6 bases and J by 5 bases, with 9 bases of the junction left unmatched. The CDR3 spells CASSLTSGRLHEQYF. The CDR3 nucleotides read TGTGCCAGCAGCCTAACTAGCGGGAGATTACACGAGCAGTACTTC.

The sample holds a few counts of this clonotype. This chain connects TRBV6-6 to TRBJ2-2; D remains unclear. The V and J ends lost 0 bases and 0 bases respectively, with 8 bases between them. The CDR3 has 16 residues. Germline values: CDR1 MNHNY, CDR2 SVGAGI (reference sequence). CDR3 amino acids: CASSYSATTNTGELFF. DNA of the CDR3: TGTGCCAGCAGTTACTCGGCTACCACGAACACCGGGGAGCTGTTTTTT.

V gene TRBV7-9 combines with J gene TRBJ1-2; D not resolved. CDR3 length: 14 residues. Germline CDR1 reads SEHNR; CDR2 reads FQNEAQ (reference sequence). Trimming cost V 7 bases and J 4 bases, with 16 bases left between them. CDR3 sequence: CASTPSGRSYGYTF. CDR3 coding DNA: TGTGCCAGCACCCCCTCAGGACGGAGCTATGGCTACACCTTC. The full variable domain, rest sourced from reference TRBV7-9 and TRBJ1-2, is DTGVSQNPRHKITKRGQNVTFRCDPISEHNRLYWYRQTLGQGPEFLTYFQNEAQLEKSRLLSDRFSAERPKGSFSTLEIQRTEQGDSAMYLCASTPSGRSYGYTFGSGTRLTVV.

Of note for this clonotype: A read error may produce the germline difference seen at one junction end. This chain joins TRBV11-1 and TRBJ1-6, with D perhaps TRBD1 (5 bases). CDR3 length: 14 residues. CDR1 is SGHAT and CDR2 is FQDESV in the germline V gene (reference sequence). The CDR3 protein is CASSSCGGNSPHHF. As DNA, the CDR3 is TGTGCCAGCAGCTCGTGCGGGGGGAATTCACCCCACCACTTT.

The chain employs TRBV28 and TRBJ1-2, with D possibly being TRBD1 (5 bases). The CDR3 spans 13 residues. The germline V and J ends were trimmed by 5 bases and 10 bases, with 17 bases remaining between them. CDR1 MDHEN and CDR2 SYDVKM come from the germline V gene. The CDR3 here is CASSHPGGWVYTF. CDR3 sequence (DNA): TGTGCCAGCAGTCACCCGGGGGGTTGGGTCTACACCTTC.

As for this clonotype: The conserved final phenylalanine or tryptophan is absent from the CDR3, which likely points to a read error. No DNA is shown, since the ends of the CDR3 on it are uncertain; the CDR3 is the one TCRdb lists. The chain uses TRBV5-6 and TRBJ2-2; the listed D gene, TRBD2, was not tested against the DNA. From its first to its last residue, the CDR3 has 15 amino acids. From germline, CDR1 is SGHDT and CDR2 YYEEEE. The CDR3 here is CASSLFGRATGELFS.

For this clonotype: Given a much more abundant clone one base away, this may be a read error. This chain links TRBV6-2 or TRBV6-3 with TRBJ1-5, with unresolved D. This CDR3 has 20 residues. Germline V gene lookup returns CDR1 MNHEY and CDR2 SVGEGT. The DNA of the CDR3 is TGTGCCAGCAGTCGACCATTCGAGGTTCGGGTATTTCGCAGCAATCAGTCCCAGCATTTT. This encodes CASSRPFEVRVFRSNQSQHF.

Turning to this clonotype: Since a much larger clone is just one base distant, this may be a read error. Lacking the conserved final phenylalanine or tryptophan, this CDR3 likely reflects a read error. V and J are TRBV6-7 and TRBJ1-5; weak D call: TRBD1 (6 bases). TRBV6-7 counts as an open reading frame of uncertain function. Trimming removed 5 bases at V and 0 bases at J, with 11 bases between. This CDR3 has 15 amino acids. CDR3 sequence reads: CASSPRGDSNQPQHL. The CDR3 coding sequence is TGTGCCAGCAGTCCAAGGGGGGATAGCAATCAGCCCCAGCATCTT.

Regarding this clonotype: A read error is possible here, since a much larger clone lies one base away. This chain joins TRBV12-3 or TRBV12-4 and TRBJ1-6; 7 positions match TRBD1. CDR3 length: 14 residues. V lost 0 bases, J lost 15 bases, and 8 bases stayed unmatched. The CDR3 region has the DNA TGTGCCAGCAGTTTAGCTGGAGAGGGGGCTCTCCTCCACTTT. It codes for CASSLAGEGALLHF.

This clonotype appeared once. A read error may explain this, as a much larger clone is one base away. V gene TRBV12-3 or TRBV12-4 combines with J gene TRBJ2-5; possibly TRBD1 for D (5 bases). This CDR3 comprises 14 residues. V shed 7 bases and J shed 5 bases, with 17 bases lying between them. For the CDR3, the DNA is TGTGCCAGCATTTGGCCAGGGATACGGGAGACCCAGTACTTC. Protein product: CASIWPGIRETQYF.